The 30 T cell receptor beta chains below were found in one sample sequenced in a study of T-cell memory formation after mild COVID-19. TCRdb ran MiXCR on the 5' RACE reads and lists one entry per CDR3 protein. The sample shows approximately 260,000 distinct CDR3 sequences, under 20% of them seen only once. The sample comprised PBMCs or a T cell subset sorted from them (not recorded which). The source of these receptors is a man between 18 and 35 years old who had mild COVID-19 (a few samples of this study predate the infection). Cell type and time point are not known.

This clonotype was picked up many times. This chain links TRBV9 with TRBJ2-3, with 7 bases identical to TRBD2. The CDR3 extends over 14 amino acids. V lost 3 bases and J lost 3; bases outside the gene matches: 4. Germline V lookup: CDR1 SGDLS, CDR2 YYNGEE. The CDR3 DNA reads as TGTGCCAGCAGCGCAGCGGGATCTACAGATACGCAGTATTTT. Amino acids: CASSAAGSTDTQYF.

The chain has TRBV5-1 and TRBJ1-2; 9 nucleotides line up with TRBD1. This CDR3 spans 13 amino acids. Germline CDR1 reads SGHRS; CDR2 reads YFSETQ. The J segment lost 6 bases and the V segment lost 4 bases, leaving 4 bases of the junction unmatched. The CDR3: CASSPDRGNGYTF. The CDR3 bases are TGCGCCAGCAGCCCTGACAGGGGGAATGGCTACACCTTC.

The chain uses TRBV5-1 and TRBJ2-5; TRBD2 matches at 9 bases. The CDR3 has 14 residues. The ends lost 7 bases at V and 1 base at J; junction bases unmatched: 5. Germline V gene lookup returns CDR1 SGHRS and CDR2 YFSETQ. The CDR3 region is CASGTSGFQETQYF. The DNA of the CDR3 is TGCGCCAGCGGTACTAGCGGGTTCCAAGAGACCCAGTACTTC.

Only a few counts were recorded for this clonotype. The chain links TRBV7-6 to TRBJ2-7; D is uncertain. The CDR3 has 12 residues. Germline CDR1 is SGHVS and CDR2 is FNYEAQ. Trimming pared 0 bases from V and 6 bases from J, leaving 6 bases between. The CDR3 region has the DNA TGTGCCAGCAGCTTAGCAGGGTTCGAGCAGTACTTC. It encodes CASSLAGFEQYF.

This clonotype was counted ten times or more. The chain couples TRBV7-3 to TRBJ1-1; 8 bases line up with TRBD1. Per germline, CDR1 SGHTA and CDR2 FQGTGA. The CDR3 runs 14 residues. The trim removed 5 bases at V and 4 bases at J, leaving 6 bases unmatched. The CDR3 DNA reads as TGTGCCAGCAGCCTGACAGGGGTGAGCACTGAAGCTTTCTTT. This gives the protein CASSLTGVSTEAFF.

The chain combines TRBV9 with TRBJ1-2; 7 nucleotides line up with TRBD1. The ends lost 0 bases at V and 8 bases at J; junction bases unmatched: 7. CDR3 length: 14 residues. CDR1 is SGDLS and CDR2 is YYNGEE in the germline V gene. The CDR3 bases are TGTGCCAGCAGCGTAGATGCCAGGGGGGCAGGCTACACCTTC. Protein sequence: CASSVDARGAGYTF.

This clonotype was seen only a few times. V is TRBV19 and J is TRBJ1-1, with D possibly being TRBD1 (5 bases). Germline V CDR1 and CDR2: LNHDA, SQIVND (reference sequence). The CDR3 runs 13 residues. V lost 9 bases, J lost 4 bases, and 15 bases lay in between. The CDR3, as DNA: TGTGCCAGCTCGACAGCACGGTTCACTGAAGCTTTCTTT. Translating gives CASSTARFTEAFF.

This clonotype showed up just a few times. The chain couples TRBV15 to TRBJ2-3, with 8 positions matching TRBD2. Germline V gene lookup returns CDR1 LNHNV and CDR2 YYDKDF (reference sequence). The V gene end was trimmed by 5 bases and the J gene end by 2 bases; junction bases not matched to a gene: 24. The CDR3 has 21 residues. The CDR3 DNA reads TGTGCCACCAGCCCAACCGGCGGAAGAGCGGGGGAACCAACCCCCACAGATACGCAGTATTTT. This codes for CATSPTGGRAGEPTPTDTQYF.

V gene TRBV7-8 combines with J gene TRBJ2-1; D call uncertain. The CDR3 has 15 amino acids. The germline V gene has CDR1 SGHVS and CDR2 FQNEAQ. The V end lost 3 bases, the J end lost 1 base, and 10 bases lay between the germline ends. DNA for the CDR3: TGTGCCAGCAGCTTGGGGTGGGGATCCTACAATGAGCAGTTCTTC. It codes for CASSLGWGSYNEQFF.

The CDR3 spells CSANGQGAWAFF. CDR3 bases: TGCAGTGCTAATGGTCAGGGGGCATGGGCTTTCTTT. The rearrangement uses TRBV20-1 and TRBJ1-1; TRBD1 agrees at 8 bases. The CDR3 extends over 12 amino acids. V shed 4 bases, J shed 11 bases, and the junction held 9 bases outside the gene matches. Germline assignment: CDR1 DFQATT and CDR2 SNEGSKA (reference sequence).

CDR3 DNA sequence: TGTGCCAGCAGCCCGCAGGATCAGCCCCAGCATTTT. As protein: CASSPQDQPQHF. This rearrangement joins TRBV4-2 to TRBJ1-5; no definite D call. Germline values: CDR1 LGHNA, CDR2 YNFKEQ. Trimming shortened V by 4 bases and J by 5 bases, and 6 bases separated the two germline ends. CDR3 length: 12 residues.

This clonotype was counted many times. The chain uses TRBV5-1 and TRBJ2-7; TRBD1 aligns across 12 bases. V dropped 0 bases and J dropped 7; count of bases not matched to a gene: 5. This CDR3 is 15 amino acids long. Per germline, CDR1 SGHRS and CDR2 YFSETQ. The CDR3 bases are TGCGCCAGCAGCTTGGAGGGACAGGGGGCTGATGAGCAGTACTTC. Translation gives CASSLEGQGADEQYF.

CDR3 region: CASKVDSPYNEQFF. For the CDR3, the DNA is TGTGCCAGCAAGGTGGATTCCCCTTACAATGAGCAGTTCTTC. The rearrangement links TRBV6-5 to TRBJ2-1; no definite D call. V was pared by 7 bases and J by 4 bases, with 14 bases between. This CDR3 region has 14 residues. The germline V gene encodes CDR1 MNHEY and CDR2 SVGAGI.

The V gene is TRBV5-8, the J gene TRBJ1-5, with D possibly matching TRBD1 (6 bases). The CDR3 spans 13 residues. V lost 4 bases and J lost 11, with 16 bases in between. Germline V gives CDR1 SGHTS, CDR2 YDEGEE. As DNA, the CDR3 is TGTGCCAGCAGCCCACTCGGGGGCCTGGCCCAGCATTTT. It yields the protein CASSPLGGLAQHF.

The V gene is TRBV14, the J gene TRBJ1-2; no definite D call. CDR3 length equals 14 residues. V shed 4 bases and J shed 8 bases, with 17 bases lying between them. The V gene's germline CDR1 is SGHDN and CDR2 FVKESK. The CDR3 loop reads CASSPLGKVGGYTF. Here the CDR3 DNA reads TGTGCCAGCAGCCCTCTGGGTAAGGTCGGCGGCTACACCTTC.

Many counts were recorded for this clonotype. CDR3 in amino acids: CASRLDTYNEQFF. The CDR3 nucleotides read TGTGCCAGCAGACTCGATACATACAATGAGCAGTTCTTC. The chain carries TRBV4-2 and TRBJ2-1; no firm D call. Germline assignment: CDR1 LGHNA and CDR2 YNFKEQ. The CDR3 is made up of 13 amino acids. V lost 6 bases and J lost 4, with 10 bases in between.

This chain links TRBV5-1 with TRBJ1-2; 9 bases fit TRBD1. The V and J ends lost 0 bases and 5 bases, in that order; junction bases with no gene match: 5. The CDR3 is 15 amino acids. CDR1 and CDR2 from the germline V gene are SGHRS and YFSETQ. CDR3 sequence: CASSLAAQGAYGYTF. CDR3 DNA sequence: TGCGCCAGCAGCTTGGCCGCACAGGGGGCGTATGGCTACACCTTC.

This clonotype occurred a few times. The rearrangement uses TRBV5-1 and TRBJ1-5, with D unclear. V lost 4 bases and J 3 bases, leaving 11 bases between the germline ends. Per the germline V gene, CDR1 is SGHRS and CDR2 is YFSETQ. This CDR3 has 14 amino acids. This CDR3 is CASSLDPANQPQHF. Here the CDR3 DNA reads TGCGCCAGCAGCCTAGACCCGGCCAATCAGCCCCAGCATTTT.

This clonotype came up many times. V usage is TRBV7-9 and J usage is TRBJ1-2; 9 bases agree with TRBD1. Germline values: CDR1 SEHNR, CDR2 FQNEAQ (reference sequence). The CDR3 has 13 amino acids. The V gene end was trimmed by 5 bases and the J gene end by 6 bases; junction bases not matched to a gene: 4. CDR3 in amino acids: CASSPRDRDGYTF. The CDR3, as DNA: TGTGCCAGCAGCCCCCGGGACAGGGATGGCTACACCTTC. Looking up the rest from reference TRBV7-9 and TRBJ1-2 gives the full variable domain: DTGVSQNPRHKITKRGQNVTFRCDPISEHNRLYWYRQTLGQGPEFLTYFQNEAQLEKSRLLSDRFSAERPKGSFSTLEIQRTEQGDSAMYLCASSPRDRDGYTFGSGTRLTVV.

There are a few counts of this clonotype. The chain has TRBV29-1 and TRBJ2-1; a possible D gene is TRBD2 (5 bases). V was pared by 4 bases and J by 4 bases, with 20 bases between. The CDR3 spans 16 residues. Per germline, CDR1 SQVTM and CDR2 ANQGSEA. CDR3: CSVASLPAGVYNEQFF. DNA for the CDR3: TGCAGCGTTGCATCCCTCCCCGCGGGCGTTTACAATGAGCAGTTCTTC.

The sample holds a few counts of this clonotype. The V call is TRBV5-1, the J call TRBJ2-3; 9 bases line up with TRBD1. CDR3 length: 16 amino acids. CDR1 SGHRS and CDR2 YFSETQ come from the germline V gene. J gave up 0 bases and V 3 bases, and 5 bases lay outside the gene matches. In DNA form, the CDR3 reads TGCGCCAGCAGCTCCGGGACAGGGACTAGCACAGATACGCAGTATTTT. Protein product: CASSSGTGTSTDTQYF.

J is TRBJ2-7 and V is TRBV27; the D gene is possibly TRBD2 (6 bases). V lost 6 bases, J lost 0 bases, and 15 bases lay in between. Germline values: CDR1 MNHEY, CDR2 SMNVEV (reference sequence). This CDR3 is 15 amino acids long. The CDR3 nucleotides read TGTGCCAGCAGGGCCAAGGGACTGAGCTCCTACGAGCAGTACGTC. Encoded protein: CASRAKGLSSYEQYV.

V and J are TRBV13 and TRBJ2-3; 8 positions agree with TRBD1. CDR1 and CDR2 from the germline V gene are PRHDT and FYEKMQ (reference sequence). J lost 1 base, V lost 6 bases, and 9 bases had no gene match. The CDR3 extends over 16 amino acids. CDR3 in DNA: TGTGCCAGCAGTTACCGGACAGGGCACCGCACAGATACGCAGTATTTT. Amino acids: CASSYRTGHRTDTQYF. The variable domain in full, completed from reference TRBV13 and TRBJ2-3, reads AAGVIQSPRHLIKEKRETATLKCYPIPRHDTVYWYQQGPGQDPQFLISFYEKMQSDKGSIPDRFSAQQFSDYHSELNMSSLELGDSALYFCASSYRTGHRTDTQYFGPGTRLTVL.

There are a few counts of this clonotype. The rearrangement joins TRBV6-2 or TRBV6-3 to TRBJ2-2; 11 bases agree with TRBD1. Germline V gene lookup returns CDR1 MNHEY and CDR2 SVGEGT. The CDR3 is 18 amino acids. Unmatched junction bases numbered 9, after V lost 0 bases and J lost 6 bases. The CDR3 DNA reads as TGTGCCAGCAGTTACTCGACCATCGGACAGGGGGCGTCCGGGGAGCTGTTTTTT. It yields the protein CASSYSTIGQGASGELFF.

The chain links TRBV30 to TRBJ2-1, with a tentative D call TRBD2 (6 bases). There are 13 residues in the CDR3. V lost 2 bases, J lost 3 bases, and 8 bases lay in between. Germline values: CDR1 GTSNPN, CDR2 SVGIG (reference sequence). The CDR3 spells CAWSSGFYNEQFF. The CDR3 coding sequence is TGTGCCTGGAGTAGCGGGTTCTACAATGAGCAGTTCTTC.

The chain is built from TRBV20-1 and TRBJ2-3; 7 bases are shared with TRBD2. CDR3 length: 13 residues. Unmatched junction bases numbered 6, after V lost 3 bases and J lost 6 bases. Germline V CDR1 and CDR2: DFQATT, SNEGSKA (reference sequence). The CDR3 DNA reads TGCAGTGCTAGGCTAGCGGCGGCGGATACGCAGTATTTT. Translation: CSARLAAADTQYF.

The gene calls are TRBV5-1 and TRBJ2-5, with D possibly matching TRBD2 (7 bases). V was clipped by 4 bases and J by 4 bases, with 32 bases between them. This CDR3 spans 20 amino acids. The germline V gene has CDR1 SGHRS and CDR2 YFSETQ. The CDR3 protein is CASSLRPGGARWGTIETQYF. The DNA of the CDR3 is TGCGCCAGCAGCCTTCGGCCGGGGGGCGCGAGGTGGGGTACAATAGAGACCCAGTACTTC.

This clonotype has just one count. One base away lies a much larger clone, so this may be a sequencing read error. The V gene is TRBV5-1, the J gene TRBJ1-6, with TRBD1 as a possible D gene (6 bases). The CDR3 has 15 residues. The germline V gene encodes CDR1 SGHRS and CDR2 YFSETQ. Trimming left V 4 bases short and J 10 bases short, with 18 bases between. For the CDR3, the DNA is TGCGCCAGCAGCGGAACCTGGACAGACGCGTCACCCCTCCACTTT. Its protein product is CASSGTWTDASPLHF.

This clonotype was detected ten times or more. The CDR3 DNA reads TGTGCCAGCAGCTTGGCGGGTTATGAGCAGTTCTTC. Translation: CASSLAGYEQFF. The rearrangement links TRBV5-5 to TRBJ2-1, with no clear D. V was pared by 0 bases and J by 8 bases, with 6 bases between. CDR3 length: 12 residues. Germline CDR1 and CDR2: SGHKS and YYEKEE (reference sequence).

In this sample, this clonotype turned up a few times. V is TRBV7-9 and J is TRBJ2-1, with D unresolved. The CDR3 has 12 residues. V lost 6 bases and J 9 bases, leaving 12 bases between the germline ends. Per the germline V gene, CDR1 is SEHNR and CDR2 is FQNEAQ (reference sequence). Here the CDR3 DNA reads TGTGCCAGCAGTTTCGGCCGGAGTGAGCAGTTCTTC. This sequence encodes CASSFGRSEQFF.